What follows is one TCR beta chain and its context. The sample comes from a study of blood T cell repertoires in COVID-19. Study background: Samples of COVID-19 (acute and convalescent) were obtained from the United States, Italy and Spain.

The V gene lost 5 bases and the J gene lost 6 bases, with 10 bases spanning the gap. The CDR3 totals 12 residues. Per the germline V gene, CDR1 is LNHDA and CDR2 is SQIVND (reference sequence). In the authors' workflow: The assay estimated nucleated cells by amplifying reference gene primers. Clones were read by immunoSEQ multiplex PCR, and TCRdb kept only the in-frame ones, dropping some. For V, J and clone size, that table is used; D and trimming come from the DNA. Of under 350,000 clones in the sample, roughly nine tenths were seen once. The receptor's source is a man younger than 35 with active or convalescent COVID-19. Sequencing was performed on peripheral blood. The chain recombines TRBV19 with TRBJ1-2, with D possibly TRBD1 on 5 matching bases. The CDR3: CASSPRGDGYTF. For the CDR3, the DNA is TGTGCCAGTAGTCCCCGGGGGGATGGCTACACCTTC.